This is a list of T cell receptor beta chains from one sample in a study of tumor-infiltrating lymphocytes in primary liver carcinoma. TCRdb processed the multiplex PCR reads anew with MiXCR; each CDR3 protein has one entry. The sample lists about 330,000 distinct CDR3 sequences, roughly 61% occurring once. Sequenced material: peripheral blood. The receptors here all came from a man in his forties with primary liver carcinoma and hepatitis B virus infection. Both conserved end residues are part of each CDR3.

V,CDR3
TRBV29-1,CSVSRDLRPETQYF
TRBV11-2,CVRSSPTMSGEQFF
TRBV11-1,CASSLTETSTDKQYF
TRBV11-1,CANSSTFYASGGAGDGQFF
TRBV29-1,CSVATEYEQYF
TRBV6-1,CVSSSKDRENQPQHF
TRBV12-5,CARETGPIIEQYF
TRBV11-2,CASSLSLSWGRDIQYF
TRBV6-5,CASTNNPGTSGKQFF
TRBV6-5,CASNCRTGGGYEQYF
TRBV11-3,CASSSGQGSYEQYF
TRBV11-2,CASRLAAGGPETQYF
TRBV5-4,CVSSPYYADTQYF
TRBV28,CASSRGHEQYF
TRBV6-1,CVSSEVRAGGTSYEQYF
TRBV28,CASSPLTSGDEQYF
TRBV11-2,CASSPILASQYF
TRBV11-2,CAIRSGTGDYGQYF
TRBV7-8,CASSPRTGVVYGYTF
TRBV11-2,CASSKRGLVGITDTQYF
TRBV28,CASSLYPLREVSYEQYF
TRBV6-5,CASIPPGVGELFF
TRBV5-5,CASSRIFSGANVLTF
TRBV11-2,CASSTSEGTKEQFF
TRBV5-1,CASSLAYDRRYRNQPQHF
TRBV5-6,CASSSQDTQYF
TRBV5-1,CASSPWTPSTDTQYF
TRBV5-4,CDSSMDRGNTQYF
TRBV28,CASRGGSYNEQFF
TRBV12-3/TRBV12-4,CVSSPQAYDEKLFF
TRBV5-6,CANSLQGNRYGYTF
TRBV6-1,CASSKDRQPQHF
TRBV6-1,CASSATGGVGETQYF
TRBV12-5,CASGLDETGPLHF
TRBV12-3/TRBV12-4,CASLRNRNTEAFF
TRBV10-1,CASSESVKTQPQHF
TRBV30,CVWSVTGGAYEQYF
TRBV29-1,CSVLSGLPSGNTIYF
TRBV11-2,CASSLYIGRNSNIQYF